This TCR beta chain was sequenced during a study of blood T cell repertoires in COVID-19. About the study: In each case, the material was cDNA or gDNA derived from T cells, B-cell-depleted T cells, or PBMCs.

The age range of participants was about 18 to 95 years, with residence in roughly 25 US areas. Assignment of participants to cohorts was predicated upon participant-reported clinical history. Under the authors' procedure: Reference gene primer amplification in the assay estimated nucleated cell counts. Repertoires were generated with immunoSEQ multiplex PCR, while TCRdb's copy carries only in-frame clones and drops some. The D gene and trimming were derived from the DNA, and the V and J assignments and clone size from that table. The table includes around 280,000 clones, 87% detected once. This receptor was obtained from a woman in her forties who had recovered from COVID-19. Sequencing input: PBMCs or T cells enriched from blood (not recorded which).

In DNA form, the CDR3 reads TGTGCCAGTAGTATCGGCGGAGTGAGTCAGCCCCAGCATTTT. Translated, it gives CASSIGGVSQPQHF. The V gene is TRBV19, the J gene TRBJ1-5, with D uncertain. Germline V gene data show CDR1 as LNHDA and CDR2 as SQIVND (reference sequence). This CDR3 comprises 14 residues. Trimming removed 3 bases from V and 6 bases from J, with 12 bases in between.